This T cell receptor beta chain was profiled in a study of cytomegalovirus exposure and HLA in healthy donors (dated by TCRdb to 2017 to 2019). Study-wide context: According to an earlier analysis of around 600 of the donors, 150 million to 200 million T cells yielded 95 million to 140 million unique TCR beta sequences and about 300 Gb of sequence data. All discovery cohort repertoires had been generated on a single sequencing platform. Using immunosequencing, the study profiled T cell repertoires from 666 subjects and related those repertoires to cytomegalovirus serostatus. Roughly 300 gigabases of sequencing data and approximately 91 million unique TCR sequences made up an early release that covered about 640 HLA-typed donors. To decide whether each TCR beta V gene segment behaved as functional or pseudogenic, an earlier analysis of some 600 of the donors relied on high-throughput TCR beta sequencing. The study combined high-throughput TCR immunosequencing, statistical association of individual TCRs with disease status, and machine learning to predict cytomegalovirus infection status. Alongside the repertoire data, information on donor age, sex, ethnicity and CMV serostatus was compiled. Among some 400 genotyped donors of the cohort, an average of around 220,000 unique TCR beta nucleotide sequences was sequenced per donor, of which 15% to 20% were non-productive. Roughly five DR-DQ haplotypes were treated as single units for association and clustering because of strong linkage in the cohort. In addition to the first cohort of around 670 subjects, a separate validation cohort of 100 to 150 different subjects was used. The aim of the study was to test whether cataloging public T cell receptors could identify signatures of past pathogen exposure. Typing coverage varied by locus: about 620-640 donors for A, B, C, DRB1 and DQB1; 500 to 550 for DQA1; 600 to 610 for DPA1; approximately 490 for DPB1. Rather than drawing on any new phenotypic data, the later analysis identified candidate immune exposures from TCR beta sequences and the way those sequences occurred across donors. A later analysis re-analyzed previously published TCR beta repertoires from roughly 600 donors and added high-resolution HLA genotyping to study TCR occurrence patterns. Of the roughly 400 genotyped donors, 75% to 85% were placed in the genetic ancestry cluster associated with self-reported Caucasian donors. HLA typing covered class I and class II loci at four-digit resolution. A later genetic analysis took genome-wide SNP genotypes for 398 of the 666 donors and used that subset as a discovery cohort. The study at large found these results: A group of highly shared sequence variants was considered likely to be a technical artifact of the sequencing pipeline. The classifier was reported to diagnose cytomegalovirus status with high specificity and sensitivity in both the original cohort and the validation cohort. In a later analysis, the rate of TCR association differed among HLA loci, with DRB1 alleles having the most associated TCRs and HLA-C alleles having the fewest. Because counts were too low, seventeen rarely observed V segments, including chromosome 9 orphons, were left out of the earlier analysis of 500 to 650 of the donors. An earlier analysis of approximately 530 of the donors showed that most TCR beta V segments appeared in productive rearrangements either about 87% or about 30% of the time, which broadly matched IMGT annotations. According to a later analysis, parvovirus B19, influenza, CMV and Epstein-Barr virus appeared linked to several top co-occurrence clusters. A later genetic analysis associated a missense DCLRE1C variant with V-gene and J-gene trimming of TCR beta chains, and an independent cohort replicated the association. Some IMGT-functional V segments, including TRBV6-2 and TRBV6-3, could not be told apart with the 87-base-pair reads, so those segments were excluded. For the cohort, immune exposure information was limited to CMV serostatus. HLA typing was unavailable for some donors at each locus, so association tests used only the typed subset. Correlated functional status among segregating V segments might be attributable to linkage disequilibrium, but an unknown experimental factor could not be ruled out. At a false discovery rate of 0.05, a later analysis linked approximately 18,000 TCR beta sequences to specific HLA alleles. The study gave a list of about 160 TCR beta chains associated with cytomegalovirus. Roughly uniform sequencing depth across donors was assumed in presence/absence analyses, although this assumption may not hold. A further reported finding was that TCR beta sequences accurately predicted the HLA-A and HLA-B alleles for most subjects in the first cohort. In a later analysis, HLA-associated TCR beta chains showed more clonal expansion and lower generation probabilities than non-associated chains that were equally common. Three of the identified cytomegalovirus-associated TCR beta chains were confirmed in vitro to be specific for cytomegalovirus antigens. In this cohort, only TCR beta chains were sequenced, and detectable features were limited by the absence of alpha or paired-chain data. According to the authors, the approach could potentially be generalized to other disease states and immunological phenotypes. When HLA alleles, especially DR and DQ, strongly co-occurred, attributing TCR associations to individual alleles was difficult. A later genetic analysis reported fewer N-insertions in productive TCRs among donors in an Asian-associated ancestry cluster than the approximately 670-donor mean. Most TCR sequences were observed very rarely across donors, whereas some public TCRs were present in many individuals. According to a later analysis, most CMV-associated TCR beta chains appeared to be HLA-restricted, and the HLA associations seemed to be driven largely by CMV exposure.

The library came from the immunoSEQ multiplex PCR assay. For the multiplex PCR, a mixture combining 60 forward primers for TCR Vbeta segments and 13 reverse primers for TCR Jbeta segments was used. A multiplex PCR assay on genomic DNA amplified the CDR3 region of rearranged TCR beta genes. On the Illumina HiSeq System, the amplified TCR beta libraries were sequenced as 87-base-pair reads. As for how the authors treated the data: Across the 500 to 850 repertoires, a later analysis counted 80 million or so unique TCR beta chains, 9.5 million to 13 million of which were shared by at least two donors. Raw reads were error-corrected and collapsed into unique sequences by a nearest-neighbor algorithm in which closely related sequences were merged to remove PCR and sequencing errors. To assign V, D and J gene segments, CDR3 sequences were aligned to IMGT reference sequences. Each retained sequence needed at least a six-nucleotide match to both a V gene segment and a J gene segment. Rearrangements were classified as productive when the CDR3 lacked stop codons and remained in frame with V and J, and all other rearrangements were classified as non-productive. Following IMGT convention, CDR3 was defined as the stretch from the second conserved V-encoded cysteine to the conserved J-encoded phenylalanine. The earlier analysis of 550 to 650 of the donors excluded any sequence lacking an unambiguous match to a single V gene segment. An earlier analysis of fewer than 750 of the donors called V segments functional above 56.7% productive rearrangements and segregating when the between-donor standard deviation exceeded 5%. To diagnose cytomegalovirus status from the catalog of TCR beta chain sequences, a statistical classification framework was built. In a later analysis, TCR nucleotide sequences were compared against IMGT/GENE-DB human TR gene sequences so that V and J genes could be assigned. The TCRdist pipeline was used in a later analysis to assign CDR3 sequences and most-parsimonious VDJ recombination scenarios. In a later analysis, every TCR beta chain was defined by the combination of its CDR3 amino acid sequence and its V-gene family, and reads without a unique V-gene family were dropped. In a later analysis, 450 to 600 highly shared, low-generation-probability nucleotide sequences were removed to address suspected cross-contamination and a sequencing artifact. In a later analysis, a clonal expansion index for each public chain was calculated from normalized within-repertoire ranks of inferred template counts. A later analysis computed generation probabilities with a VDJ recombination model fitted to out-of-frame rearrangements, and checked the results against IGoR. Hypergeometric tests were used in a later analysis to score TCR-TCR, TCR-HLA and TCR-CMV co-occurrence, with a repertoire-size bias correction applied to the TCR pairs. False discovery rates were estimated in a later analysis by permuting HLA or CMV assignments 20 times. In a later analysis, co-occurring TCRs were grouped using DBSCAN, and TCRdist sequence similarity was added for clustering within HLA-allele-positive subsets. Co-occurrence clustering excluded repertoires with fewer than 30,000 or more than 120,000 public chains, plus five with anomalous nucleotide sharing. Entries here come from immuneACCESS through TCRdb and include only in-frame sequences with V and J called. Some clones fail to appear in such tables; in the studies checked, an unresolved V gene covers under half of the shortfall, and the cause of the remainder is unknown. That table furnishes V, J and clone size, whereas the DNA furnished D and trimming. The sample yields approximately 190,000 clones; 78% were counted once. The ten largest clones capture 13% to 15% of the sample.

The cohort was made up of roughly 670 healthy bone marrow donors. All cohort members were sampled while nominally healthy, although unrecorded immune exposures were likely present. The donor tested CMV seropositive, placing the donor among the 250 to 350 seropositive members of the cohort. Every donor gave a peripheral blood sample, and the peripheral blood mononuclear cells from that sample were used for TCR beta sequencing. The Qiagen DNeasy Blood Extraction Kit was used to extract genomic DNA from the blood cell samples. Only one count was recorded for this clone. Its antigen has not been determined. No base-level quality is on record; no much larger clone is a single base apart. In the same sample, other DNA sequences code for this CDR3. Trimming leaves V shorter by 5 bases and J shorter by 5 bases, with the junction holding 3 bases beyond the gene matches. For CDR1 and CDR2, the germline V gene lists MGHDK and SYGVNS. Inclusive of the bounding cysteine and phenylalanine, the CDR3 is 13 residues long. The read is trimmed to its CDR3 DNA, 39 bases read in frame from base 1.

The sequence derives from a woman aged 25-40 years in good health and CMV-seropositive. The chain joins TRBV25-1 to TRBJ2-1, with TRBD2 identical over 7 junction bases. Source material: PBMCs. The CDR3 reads CASSLRGDNEQFF. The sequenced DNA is TGTGCCAGCAGTCTTCGGGGGGACAATGAGCAGTTCTTC.